The rows below give T cell receptor beta chains drawn from one sample of a study of radiation and T cells in renal cell carcinoma. Profiled with immunoSEQ multiplex PCR; TCRdb holds only in-frame clones, not every one. The sample gives approximately 31,000 clones, 81% of which show up once; approximately 30% is in the top ten. The material was blood, obtained from a patient whose treatment included radiotherapy and nephrectomy. These receptors were obtained from a man in his sixties with renal cell carcinoma. Each CDR3 is given with its conserved first and last residue. Each record gives: V gene, CDR3 protein.

v_gene: TRBV19
CDR3aa: CASTTDRNQPQHF

v_gene: TRBV7-9
CDR3aa: CASSLIGGQETQYF

v_gene: TRBV19
CDR3aa: CASQPGQVADTQYF

v_gene: TRBV7-2
CDR3aa: CASSLTRAGELFF

v_gene: TRBV5-1
CDR3aa: CASMERGRSFNEQFF

v_gene: TRBV19
CDR3aa: CASSPREGRTYEQYF

v_gene: TRBV9
CDR3aa: CASSVAGGERMNEQFF

v_gene: TRBV5-1
CDR3aa: CASSLAGDTQYF

v_gene: TRBV7-9
CDR3aa: CASSSVLAHEQYF

v_gene: TRBV5-1
CDR3aa: CASSLEPGLKPQHF

v_gene: TRBV7-6
CDR3aa: CASSLGSRGRLYQETQYF

v_gene: TRBV19
CDR3aa: CASSFRDRGPYGYTF

v_gene: TRBV7-9
CDR3aa: CASSLGDPALGADTQYF

v_gene: TRBV30
CDR3aa: CAWQTGRAGNTIYF

v_gene: TRBV7-6
CDR3aa: CASRPGGLNEQFF

v_gene: TRBV19
CDR3aa: CASSSPSGPQYF

v_gene: TRBV5-4
CDR3aa: CASSLDSQPQHF

v_gene: TRBV5-1
CDR3aa: CASSLGGHMNTEAFF

v_gene: TRBV7-2
CDR3aa: CASSSDLGRHEQFF

v_gene: TRBV10-2
CDR3aa: CASSETNEKLFF

v_gene: TRBV9
CDR3aa: CASSVDGRATIGELFF

v_gene: TRBV7-2
CDR3aa: CASSLSRTSGAYNEQFF

v_gene: TRBV2
CDR3aa: CASRPRGRTSDNEQFF

v_gene: TRBV29-1
CDR3aa: CSVLSFGGPPGEQYF

v_gene: TRBV5-6
CDR3aa: CASSTPLGGGGEYEQYF

v_gene: TRBV15
CDR3aa: CATSRDRGSAFF

v_gene: TRBV19
CDR3aa: CATLKAGGGIYNEQFF

v_gene: TRBV5-1
CDR3aa: CASSLGTGGYEQYF

v_gene: TRBV11-2
CDR3aa: CASRSLWDPGQGASYEQYF

v_gene: TRBV5-4
CDR3aa: CASRPGQGFYGYTF

v_gene: TRBV6-5
CDR3aa: CASRRSSGWETQYF

v_gene: TRBV12-5
CDR3aa: CASGQDRNNQPQHF

v_gene: TRBV5-5
CDR3aa: CASSLDRASGNTIYF

v_gene: TRBV1
CDR3aa: CTSRGGSGKSWNEQFF

v_gene: TRBV5-1
CDR3aa: CASSLGSWGSYQPQHF

v_gene: TRBV6-5
CDR3aa: CASSYVAGAPLDEQYF